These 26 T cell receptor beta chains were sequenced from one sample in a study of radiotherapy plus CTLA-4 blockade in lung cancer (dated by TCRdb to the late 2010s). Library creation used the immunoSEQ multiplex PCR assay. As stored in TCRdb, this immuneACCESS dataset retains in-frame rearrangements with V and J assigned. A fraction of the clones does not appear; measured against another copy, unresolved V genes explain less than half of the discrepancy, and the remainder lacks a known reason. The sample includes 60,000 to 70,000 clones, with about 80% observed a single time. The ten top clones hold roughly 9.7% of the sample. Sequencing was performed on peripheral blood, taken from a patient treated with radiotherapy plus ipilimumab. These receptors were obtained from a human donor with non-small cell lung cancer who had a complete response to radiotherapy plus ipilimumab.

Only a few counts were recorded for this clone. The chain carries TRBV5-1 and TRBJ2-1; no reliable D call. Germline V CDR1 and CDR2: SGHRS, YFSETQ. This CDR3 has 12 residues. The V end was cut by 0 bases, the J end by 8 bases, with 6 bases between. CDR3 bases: TGCGCCAGCAGCTTGGATGACTATGAGCAGTTCTTC. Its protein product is CASSLDDYEQFF.

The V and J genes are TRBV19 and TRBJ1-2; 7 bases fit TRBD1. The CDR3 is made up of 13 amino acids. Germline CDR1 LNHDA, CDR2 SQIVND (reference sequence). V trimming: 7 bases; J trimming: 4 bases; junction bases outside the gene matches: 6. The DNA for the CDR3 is TGTGCCAGTAAACCGGGACAGACCTATGGCTACACCTTC. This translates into CASKPGQTYGYTF.

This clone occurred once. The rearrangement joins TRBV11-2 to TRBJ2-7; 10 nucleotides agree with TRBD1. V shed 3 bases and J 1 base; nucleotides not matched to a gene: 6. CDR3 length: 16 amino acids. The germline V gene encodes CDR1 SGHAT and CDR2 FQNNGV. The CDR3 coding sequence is TGTGCCAGCAGCTTTGCCTCGGGACAGGGGTCCTACGAGCAGTACTTC. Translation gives CASSFASGQGSYEQYF.

In DNA form, the CDR3 reads TGTGCCAGCAGCGACCCCACAGGGACAACTAATGAAAAACTGTTTTTT. The encoded protein is CASSDPTGTTNEKLFF. This chain uses TRBV9 with TRBJ1-4; a weak D match, TRBD1 (6 bases). CDR3 length: 16 residues. Germline-derived CDR1 and CDR2 are SGDLS and YYNGEE. Between the trimmed V and J ends, which lost 3 bases and 0 bases, there was a span of 12 bases.

CDR3 loop: CASSLASGANVLTF. CDR3 in DNA: TGTGCCAGCAGCTTGGCCTCTGGGGCCAACGTCCTGACTTTC. V usage is TRBV5-4 and J usage is TRBJ2-6; no clear D gene. Trimming pared 0 bases from V and 0 bases from J, leaving 1 base between. The CDR3 is made up of 14 amino acids. Germline V gives CDR1 SGHNT, CDR2 YYREEE (reference sequence).

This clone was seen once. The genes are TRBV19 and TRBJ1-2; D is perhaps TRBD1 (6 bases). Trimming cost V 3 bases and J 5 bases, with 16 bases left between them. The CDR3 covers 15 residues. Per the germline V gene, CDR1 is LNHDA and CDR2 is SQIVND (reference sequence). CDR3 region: CASSILGGGGYGYTF. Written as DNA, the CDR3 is TGTGCCAGTAGTATTCTGGGGGGCGGTGGGTATGGCTACACCTTC. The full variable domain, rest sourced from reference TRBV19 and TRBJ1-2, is DGGITQSPKYLFRKEGQNVTLSCEQNLNHDAMYWYRQDPGQGLRLIYYSQIVNDFQKGDIAEGYSVSREKKESFPLTVTSAQKNPTAFYLCASSILGGGGYGYTFGSGTRLTVV.

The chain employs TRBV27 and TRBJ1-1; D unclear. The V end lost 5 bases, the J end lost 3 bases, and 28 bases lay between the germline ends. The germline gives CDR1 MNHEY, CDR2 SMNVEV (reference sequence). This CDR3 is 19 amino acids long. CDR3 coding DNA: TGTGCCAGCAGTCCCCGAAGGGTCCAAAATACGAGGAAGGACACTGAAGCTTTCTTT. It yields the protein CASSPRRVQNTRKDTEAFF.

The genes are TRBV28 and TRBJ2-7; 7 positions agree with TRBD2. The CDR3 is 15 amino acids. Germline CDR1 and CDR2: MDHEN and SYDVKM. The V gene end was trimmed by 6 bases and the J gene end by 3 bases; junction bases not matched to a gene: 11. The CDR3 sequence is CASRSTPGLHYEQYV. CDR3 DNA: TGTGCCAGCAGATCAACGCCGGGACTACACTACGAGCAGTACGTC.

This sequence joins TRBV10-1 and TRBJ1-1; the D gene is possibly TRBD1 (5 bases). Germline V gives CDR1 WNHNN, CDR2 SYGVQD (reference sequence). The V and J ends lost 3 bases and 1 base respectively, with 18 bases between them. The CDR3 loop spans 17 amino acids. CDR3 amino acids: CASSDPNQGRENTEAFF. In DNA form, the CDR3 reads TGCGCCAGCAGTGATCCGAACCAGGGTCGGGAGAACACTGAAGCTTTCTTT.

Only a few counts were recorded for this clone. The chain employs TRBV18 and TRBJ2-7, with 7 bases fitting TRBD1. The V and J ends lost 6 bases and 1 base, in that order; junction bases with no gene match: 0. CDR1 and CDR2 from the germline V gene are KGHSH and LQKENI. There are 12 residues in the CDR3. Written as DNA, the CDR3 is TGTGCCAGCTCCAGGGGGTCCTACGAGCAGTACTTC. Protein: CASSRGSYEQYF.

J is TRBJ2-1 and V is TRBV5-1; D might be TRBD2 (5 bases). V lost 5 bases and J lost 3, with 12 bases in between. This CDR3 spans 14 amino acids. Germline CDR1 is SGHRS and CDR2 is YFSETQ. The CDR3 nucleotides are TGCGCCAGCAGTTCGACGGACTTCTACAATGAGCAGTTCTTC. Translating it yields CASSSTDFYNEQFF.

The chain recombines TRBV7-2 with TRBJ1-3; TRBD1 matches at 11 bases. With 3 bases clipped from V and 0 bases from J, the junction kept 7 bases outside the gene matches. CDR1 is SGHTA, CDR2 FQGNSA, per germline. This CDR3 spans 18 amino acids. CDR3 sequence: CASSLGTGGTSSGNTIYF. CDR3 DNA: TGTGCCAGCAGCTTGGGGACAGGGGGAACGAGCTCTGGAAACACCATATATTTT.

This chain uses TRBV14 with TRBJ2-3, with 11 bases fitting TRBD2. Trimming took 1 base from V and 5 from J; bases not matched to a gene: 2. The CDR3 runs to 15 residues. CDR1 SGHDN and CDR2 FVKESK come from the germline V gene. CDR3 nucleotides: TGTGCCAGCAGCCAAGGACTAGCGGGGCGAGATACGCAGTATTTT. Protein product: CASSQGLAGRDTQYF. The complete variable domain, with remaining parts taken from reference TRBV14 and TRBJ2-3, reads EAGVTQFPSHSVIEKGQTVTLRCDPISGHDNLYWYRRVMGKEIKFLLHFVKESKQDESGMPNNRFLAERTGGTYSTLKVQPAELEDSGVYFCASSQGLAGRDTQYFGPGTRLTVL.

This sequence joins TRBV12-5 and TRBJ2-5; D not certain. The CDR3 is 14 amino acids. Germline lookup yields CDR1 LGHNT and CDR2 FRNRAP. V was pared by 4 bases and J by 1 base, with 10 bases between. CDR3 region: CASGSGAFQETQYF. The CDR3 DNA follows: TGTGCTAGTGGTTCTGGTGCCTTCCAAGAGACCCAGTACTTC.

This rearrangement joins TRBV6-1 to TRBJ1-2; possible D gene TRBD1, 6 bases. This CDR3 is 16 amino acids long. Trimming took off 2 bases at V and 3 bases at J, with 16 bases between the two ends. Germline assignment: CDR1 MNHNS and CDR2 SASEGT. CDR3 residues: CASSESGGPAYYGYTF. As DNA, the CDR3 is TGTGCCAGCAGTGAATCGGGGGGCCCGGCCTACTATGGCTACACCTTC.

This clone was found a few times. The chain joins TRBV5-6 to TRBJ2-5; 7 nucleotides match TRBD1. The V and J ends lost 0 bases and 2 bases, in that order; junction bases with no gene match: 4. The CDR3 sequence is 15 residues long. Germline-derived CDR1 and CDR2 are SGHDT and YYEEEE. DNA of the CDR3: TGTGCCAGCAGCTTGGCCCGGGGACAGCAAGAGACCCAGTACTTC. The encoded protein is CASSLARGQQETQYF.

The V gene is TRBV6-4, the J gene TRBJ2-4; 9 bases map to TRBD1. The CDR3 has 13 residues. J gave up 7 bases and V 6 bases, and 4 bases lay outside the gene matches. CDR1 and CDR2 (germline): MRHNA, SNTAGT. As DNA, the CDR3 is TGTGCCAGCAGCCCCGACAGGGGGAACATTCAGTACTTC. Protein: CASSPDRGNIQYF.

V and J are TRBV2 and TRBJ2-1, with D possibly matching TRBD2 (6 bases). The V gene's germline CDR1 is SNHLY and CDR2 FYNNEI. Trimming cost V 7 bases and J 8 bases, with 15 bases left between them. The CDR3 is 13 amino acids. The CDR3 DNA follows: TGTGCCAGCAATCTGGAGTCGGGAGATGAGCAGTTCTTC. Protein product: CASNLESGDEQFF.

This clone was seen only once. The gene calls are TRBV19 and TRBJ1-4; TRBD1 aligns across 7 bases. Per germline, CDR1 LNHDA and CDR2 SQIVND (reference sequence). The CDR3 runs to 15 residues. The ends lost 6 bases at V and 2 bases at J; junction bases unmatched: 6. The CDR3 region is CASRTGQATNEKLFF. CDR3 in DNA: TGTGCCAGTAGGACAGGGCAAGCTACTAATGAAAAACTGTTTTTT.

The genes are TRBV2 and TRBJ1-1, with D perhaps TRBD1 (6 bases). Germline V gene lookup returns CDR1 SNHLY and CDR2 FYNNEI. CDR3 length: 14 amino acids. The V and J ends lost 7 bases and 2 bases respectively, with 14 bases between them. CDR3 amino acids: CASNYRGANTEAFF. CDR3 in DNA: TGTGCCAGCAACTACCGGGGGGCTAACACTGAAGCTTTCTTT.

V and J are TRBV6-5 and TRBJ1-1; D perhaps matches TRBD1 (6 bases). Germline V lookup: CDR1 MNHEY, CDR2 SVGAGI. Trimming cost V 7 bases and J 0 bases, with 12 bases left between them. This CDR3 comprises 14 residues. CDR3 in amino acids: CASNPDSMNTEAFF. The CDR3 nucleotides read TGTGCCAGCAACCCGGACAGTATGAACACTGAAGCTTTCTTT.

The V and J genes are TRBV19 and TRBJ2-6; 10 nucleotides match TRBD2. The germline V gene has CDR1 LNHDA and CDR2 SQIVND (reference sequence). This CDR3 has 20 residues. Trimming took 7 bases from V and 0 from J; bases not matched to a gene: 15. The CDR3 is CASTLAGTSVLSSGANVLTF. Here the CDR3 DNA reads TGTGCCAGTACCCTTGCCGGGACTAGCGTTTTAAGCTCTGGGGCCAACGTCCTGACTTTC.

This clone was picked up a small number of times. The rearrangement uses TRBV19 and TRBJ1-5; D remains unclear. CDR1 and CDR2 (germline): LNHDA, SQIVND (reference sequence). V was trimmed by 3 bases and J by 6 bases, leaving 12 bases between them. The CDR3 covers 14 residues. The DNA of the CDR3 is TGTGCCAGTAGTATCACGGCGTCAGGTCAGCCCCAGCATTTT. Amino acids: CASSITASGQPQHF. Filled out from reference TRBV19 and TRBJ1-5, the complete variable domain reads DGGITQSPKYLFRKEGQNVTLSCEQNLNHDAMYWYRQDPGQGLRLIYYSQIVNDFQKGDIAEGYSVSREKKESFPLTVTSAQKNPTAFYLCASSITASGQPQHFGDGTRLSIL.

The CDR3 nucleotides read TGTGCCAGTAATGAAGGGGGGAAACTGGGTGAAGAGACCCAGTACTTC. This gives the protein CASNEGGKLGEETQYF. The chain links TRBV19 to TRBJ2-5, with D perhaps given as TRBD1 or TRBD2 (6 bases each). Between the trimmed V and J ends, which lost 7 bases and 3 bases, there was a span of 21 bases. CDR3 length equals 16 residues. The germline V gene encodes CDR1 LNHDA and CDR2 SQIVND (reference sequence).

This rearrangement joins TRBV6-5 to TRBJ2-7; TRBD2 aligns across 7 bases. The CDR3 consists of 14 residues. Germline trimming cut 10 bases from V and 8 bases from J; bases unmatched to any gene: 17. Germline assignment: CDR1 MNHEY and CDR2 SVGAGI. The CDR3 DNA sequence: TGTGCCACGAGAATGCTAGCGGACTCGACCAAGCAGTACGTC. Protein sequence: CATRMLADSTKQYV.

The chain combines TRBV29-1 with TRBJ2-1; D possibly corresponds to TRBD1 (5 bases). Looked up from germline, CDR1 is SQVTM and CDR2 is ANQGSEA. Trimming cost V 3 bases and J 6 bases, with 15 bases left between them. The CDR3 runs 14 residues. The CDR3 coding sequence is TGCAGCGTTGAGTCGGACACCGGTTTCAATGAGCAGTTCTTC. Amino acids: CSVESDTGFNEQFF.